This T cell receptor (beta chain) was recorded in a study of cytomegalovirus exposure and HLA in healthy donors. Turning to the study itself: Of the donors genotyped, approximately 400 in all, over 80% fell in the Caucasian-associated ancestry cluster.

Note on this clone: Its antigen is unidentified.

Study-wide points: Immune exposure data for these donors was limited to CMV serostatus.

With 60 Vbeta and 13 Jbeta primers, the PCR was carried out. Some clones are missing from TCRdb's copy, which holds only in-frame ones; the method was immunoSEQ multiplex PCR. The data contain around 100,000 clones, roughly four fifths of them singletons. The donors comprised healthy bone marrow donors. The source is a middle-aged man in good health and CMV-seronegative. The sample was PBMCs.

The CDR3 region has the DNA TGTGCCAGCAGCTTGTTTGAGTCTGAAGCTTTCTTT. The encoded protein is CASSLFESEAFF. This chain links TRBV5-6 with TRBJ1-1; D is unclear. Germline CDR1 and CDR2: SGHDT and YYEEEE. This CDR3 has 12 amino acids. V gave up 1 base and J gave up 6 bases, with 7 bases separating them.